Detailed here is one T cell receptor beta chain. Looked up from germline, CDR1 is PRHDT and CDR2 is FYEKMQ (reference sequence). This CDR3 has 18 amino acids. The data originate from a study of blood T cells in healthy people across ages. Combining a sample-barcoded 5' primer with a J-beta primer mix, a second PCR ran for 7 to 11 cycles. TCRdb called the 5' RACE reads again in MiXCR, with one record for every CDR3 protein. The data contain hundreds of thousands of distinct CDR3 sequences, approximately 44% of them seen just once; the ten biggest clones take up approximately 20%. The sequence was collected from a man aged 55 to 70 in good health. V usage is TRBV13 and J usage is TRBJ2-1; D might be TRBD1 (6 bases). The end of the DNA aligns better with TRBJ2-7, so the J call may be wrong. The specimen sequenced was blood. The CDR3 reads CASSPNVGQTSSYNEQYF. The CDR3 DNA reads TGTGCCAGCAGCCCAAATGTAGGACAGACAAGCTCCTACAATGAGCAGTACTTC.